This TCR beta chain originates from a study of blood T cells in healthy people across ages. A second about 7 to 11 cycle PCR used barcoded and J-beta primers. TCRdb re-derived calls from the 5' RACE reads in MiXCR, one entry per CDR3 protein. The repertoire holds about 1.6 million distinct CDR3 sequences, with roughly 30% as singletons. Germline lookup yields CDR1 LGHDT and CDR2 YNNKEL (reference sequence). The CDR3 runs to 19 residues. Trimming removed 3 bases from V and 1 base from J; junction bases left unmatched: 11. Sequencing used blood. The V call is TRBV3-1, the J call TRBJ1-5, with TRBD1 matching 11 bases. The TCR comes from a woman aged 25 to 39 in good health. The CDR3 sequence: CASSHSLGGTGGSNQPQHF. In DNA, the CDR3 is TGTGCCAGCAGCCATAGTTTGGGCGGGACAGGGGGGAGCAATCAGCCCCAGCATTTT.